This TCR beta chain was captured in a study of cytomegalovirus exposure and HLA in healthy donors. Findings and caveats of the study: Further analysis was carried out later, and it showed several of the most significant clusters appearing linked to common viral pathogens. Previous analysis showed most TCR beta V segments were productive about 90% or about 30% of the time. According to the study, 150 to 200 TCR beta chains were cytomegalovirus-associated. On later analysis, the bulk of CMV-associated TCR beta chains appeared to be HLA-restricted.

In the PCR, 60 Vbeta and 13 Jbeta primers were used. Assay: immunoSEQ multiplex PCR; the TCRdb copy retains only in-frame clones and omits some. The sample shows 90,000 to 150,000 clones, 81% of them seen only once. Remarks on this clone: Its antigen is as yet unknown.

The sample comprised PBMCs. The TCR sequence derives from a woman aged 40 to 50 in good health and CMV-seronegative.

CDR3 in amino acids: CASSLPSPTDTQYF. The CDR3 nucleotides read TGTGCCAGCAGCTTACCCAGTCCCACAGATACGCAGTATTTT. J is TRBJ2-3 and V is TRBV5-6; D not certain. The CDR3 covers 14 residues. Germline V gene lookup returns CDR1 SGHDT and CDR2 YYEEEE. The V and J ends lost 2 bases and 2 bases respectively, with 9 bases between them.